The 5 T cell receptor beta chains below were found in one sample sequenced in a study of CD8+CD57+ T cells in acquired aplastic anemia. Sequenced patients had shown CD8+CD57+ cell expansion by flow cytometry. Genomic DNA was employed as the template in profiling TCR beta VDJ and CDR3. TCRdb re-analysed the reads in MiXCR, keeping a single row per CDR3 protein. This table has about 190,000 distinct CDR3 sequences, approximately 50% appearing once. The source material was sorted CD4+, CD8+, or CD8+CD57+ T cells (not recorded which) from PBMCs. Every receptor here comes from a human donor with aplastic anemia.

This clonotype was detected many times. The rearrangement links TRBV5-1 to TRBJ2-2; 10 bases map to TRBD1. Germline V gives CDR1 SGHRS, CDR2 YFSETQ. This CDR3 is built from 15 residues. Trimming took 4 bases from V and 6 from J; bases not matched to a gene: 6. In DNA form, the CDR3 reads TGCGCCAGCAGCCGGGACAGGGGAGGCTCCGGGGAGCTGTTTTTT. Translated, it gives CASSRDRGGSGELFF.

This clonotype occurred many times. CDR3 loop: CASSSEGGAEAFF. CDR3 bases: TGTGCCAGCAGCTCAGAAGGGGGCGCTGAAGCTTTCTTT. The chain has TRBV7-9 and TRBJ1-1, with 7 bases fitting TRBD1. V was clipped by 4 bases and J by 6 bases; unmatched bases: 5. Per germline, CDR1 SEHNR and CDR2 FQNEAQ (reference sequence). The CDR3 spans 13 residues. Filled out from reference TRBV7-9 and TRBJ1-1, the complete variable domain reads DTGVSQNPRHKITKRGQNVTFRCDPISEHNRLYWYRQTLGQGPEFLTYFQNEAQLEKSRLLSDRFSAERPKGSFSTLEIQRTEQGDSAMYLCASSSEGGAEAFFGQGTRLTVV.

The chain uses TRBV19 and TRBJ1-3; no firm D call. Looked up from germline, CDR1 is LNHDA and CDR2 is SQIVND (reference sequence). There are 14 residues in the CDR3. Trimming took 8 bases from V and 0 from J, leaving 11 bases between them. This chain's CDR3 is CASRLDFSGNTIYF. CDR3 nucleotides: TGTGCCAGTCGCCTGGACTTCTCTGGAAACACCATATATTTT.

This clonotype was seen ten or more times. The chain combines TRBV20-1 with TRBJ2-3; D gene unclear. CDR1 and CDR2 (germline): DFQATT, SNEGSKA (reference sequence). V was clipped by 5 bases and J by 1 base, with 16 bases between them. The CDR3 loop spans 15 amino acids. As DNA, the CDR3 is TGCAGTGCTGGCCAGGCTAAGTCGGGCACAGATACGCAGTATTTT. It translates to CSAGQAKSGTDTQYF.

V is TRBV4-1 and J is TRBJ2-3; TRBD1 might be the D (6 bases). Trimming cost V 2 bases and J 2 bases, with 17 bases left between them. This CDR3 has 17 amino acids. The germline V gene encodes CDR1 MGHRA and CDR2 YSYEKL. The CDR3 loop is CASSQSLNRAHTDTQYF. The CDR3, as DNA: TGCGCCAGCAGCCAATCCCTAAACAGGGCCCACACAGATACGCAGTATTTT.